The 28 T cell receptor beta chains below come from one sample, sequenced in a study of PD-1 blockade in mismatch repair-deficient tumors. Sequencing used immunoSEQ multiplex PCR; TCRdb keeps in-frame clones, though not all of them. The sample carries about 19,000 clones, 82% recorded once. Sample: PBMCs, taken 52 weeks after starting pembrolizumab. The receptors were sampled from an adult with mismatch repair-deficient cancer.

A few counts support this clone. This chain links TRBV5-4 with TRBJ1-6, with a weak D call TRBD1 (5 bases). In germline, CDR1 is SGHNT, CDR2 YYREEE (reference sequence). This CDR3 is 14 amino acids long. V lost 6 bases to trimming and J lost 6 bases, with 13 bases between them. The DNA of the CDR3 is TGTGCCAGCATGGATCAGGGTATTAATTCACCCCTCCACTTT. It specifies CASMDQGINSPLHF.

The chain uses TRBV5-8 and TRBJ2-1, with D perhaps TRBD1 (5 bases). Germline V lookup: CDR1 SGHTS, CDR2 YDEGEE. This CDR3 has 14 residues. The germline V and J ends were trimmed by 2 bases and 5 bases, with 11 bases remaining between them. CDR3: CASSFGHTNNEQFF. The CDR3 DNA follows: TGTGCCAGCAGCTTTGGACATACCAACAATGAGCAGTTCTTC.

This sequence joins TRBV2 and TRBJ2-7; TRBD2 aligns across 9 bases. The CDR3 loop spans 15 amino acids. Germline V gives CDR1 SNHLY, CDR2 FYNNEI. The V gene end was trimmed by 5 bases and the J gene end by 6 bases; junction bases not matched to a gene: 11. The CDR3 DNA reads TGTGCCAGCAGTATGCGCGGGAGGGATGGAGGCGAGCAGTACTTC. Translated: CASSMRGRDGGEQYF.

The genes are TRBV2 and TRBJ1-3; D is perhaps TRBD1 (5 bases). This CDR3 contains 14 residues. Germline V gene data show CDR1 as SNHLY and CDR2 as FYNNEI. V was clipped by 6 bases and J by 4 bases, with 13 bases between them. CDR3 nucleotide sequence: TGTGCCAGCAGCCAGGGACTGGGAGGAAACACCATATATTTT. Amino acid sequence: CASSQGLGGNTIYF.

V is TRBV11-2 and J is TRBJ2-7, with a tentative D call TRBD2 (6 bases). Per the germline V gene, CDR1 is SGHAT and CDR2 is FQNNGV. This CDR3 is built from 16 residues. The V end lost 2 bases, the J end lost 0 bases, and 14 bases lay between the germline ends. The CDR3 nucleotides are TGTGCCAGCAGCTTACTCTACGCGGGGCACTCCTACGAGCAGTACTTC. This sequence encodes CASSLLYAGHSYEQYF.

CDR3 DNA sequence: TGTGCCAGCAGCTTTAACAGGGCCGGGAGGGGGAACACTGAAGCTTTCTTT. The encoded protein is CASSFNRAGRGNTEAFF. The V gene is TRBV5-6, the J gene TRBJ1-1; D is possibly TRBD1 (6 bases). V lost 2 bases and J lost 1, with 18 bases in between. The CDR3 sequence is 17 residues long. Germline-derived CDR1 and CDR2 are SGHDT and YYEEEE.

The V and J genes are TRBV7-2 and TRBJ1-2; tentative D call: TRBD1 (5 bases). CDR3 length: 15 residues. V lost 2 bases and J lost 2, with 12 bases in between. Germline V gene data show CDR1 as SGHTA and CDR2 as FQGNSA. CDR3 region: CASSLHPTGNYGYTF. The CDR3 DNA follows: TGTGCCAGCAGCTTACATCCAACAGGAAACTATGGCTACACCTTC. Supplemented by reference TRBV7-2 and TRBJ1-2, the full variable domain reads GAGVSQSPSNKVTEKGKDVELRCDPISGHTALYWYRQSLGQGLEFLIYFQGNSAPDKSGLPSDRFSAERTGGSVSTLTIQRTQQEDSAVYLCASSLHPTGNYGYTFGSGTRLTVV.

The chain employs TRBV6-5 and TRBJ2-2; D is unresolved. Germline V gene lookup returns CDR1 MNHEY and CDR2 SVGAGI. This CDR3 has 12 amino acids. Trimming cost V 6 bases and J 6 bases, with 8 bases left between them. CDR3 in amino acids: CASRHYSGELFF. The CDR3 coding sequence is TGTGCCAGCAGACATTATTCCGGGGAGCTGTTTTTT.

The chain uses TRBV29-1 and TRBJ1-1; 8 nucleotides match TRBD1. In germline, CDR1 is SQVTM, CDR2 ANQGSEA. V gave up 5 bases and J gave up 4 bases; unmatched junction bases: 0. The CDR3 sequence is 11 residues long. CDR3 DNA sequence: TGCAGCGTTACAGGGGGCACTGAAGCTTTCTTT. Translated, it gives CSVTGGTEAFF. The whole variable domain, remainder taken from reference TRBV29-1 and TRBJ1-1, is SAVISQKPSRDICQRGTSLTIQCQVDSQVTMMFWYRQQPGQSLTLIATANQGSEATYESGFVIDKFPISRPNLTFSTLTVSNMSPEDSSIYLCSVTGGTEAFFGQGTRLTVV.

The chain has TRBV11-1 and TRBJ2-3; possibly TRBD1 for D (6 bases). Trimming took off 5 bases at V and 2 bases at J, with 11 bases between the two ends. The CDR3 is made up of 14 amino acids. Per the germline V gene, CDR1 is SGHAT and CDR2 is FQDESV (reference sequence). The CDR3 DNA sequence: TGTGCCAGCAGCCGCTACAGGGACACAGATACGCAGTATTTT. It encodes CASSRYRDTDTQYF. Based on the CDR3 plus reference TRBV11-1 and TRBJ2-3, the full variable domain is EAEVAQSPRYKITEKSQAVAFWCDPISGHATLYWYRQILGQGPELLVQFQDESVVDDSQLPKDRFSAERLKGVDSTLKIQPAELGDSAMYLCASSRYRDTDTQYFGPGTRLTVL.

CDR3 nucleotides: TGTGCCAGCAGCTGGCGGGATACGATTGAAGCTTTCTTT. This sequence encodes CASSWRDTIEAFF. V gene TRBV11-2 combines with J gene TRBJ1-1; the D is unclear. Trimming took off 4 bases at V and 7 bases at J, with 13 bases between the two ends. There are 13 residues in the CDR3. In germline, CDR1 is SGHAT, CDR2 FQNNGV.

This clone was counted a single time. V usage is TRBV28 and J usage is TRBJ2-1; D uncertain. The ends were cut back, 2 bases at V and 6 bases at J, with 14 bases in the middle. The CDR3 spans 15 residues. Germline assignment: CDR1 MDHEN and CDR2 SYDVKM. The CDR3 loop reads CASSLPASSSNEQFF. In nucleotides, the CDR3 is TGTGCCAGCAGTTTACCAGCGTCGTCTTCCAATGAGCAGTTCTTC. Drawing the rest from reference TRBV28 and TRBJ2-1, the complete variable domain is DVKVTQSSRYLVKRTGEKVFLECVQDMDHENMFWYRQDPGLGLRLIYFSYDVKMKEKGDIPEGYSVSREKKERFSLILESASTNQTSMYLCASSLPASSSNEQFFGPGTRLTVL.

CDR3: CASSRGEAFF. The DNA for the CDR3 is TGCGCCTCGAGCCGCGGTGAAGCTTTCTTT. The rearrangement uses TRBV23-1 and TRBJ1-1; unclear D gene. TRBV23-1 is labeled an ORF, and its function is uncertain. Trimming stripped 11 bases from V and 7 bases from J, with 11 bases between. The CDR3 consists of 10 residues.

The gene calls are TRBV4-2 and TRBJ2-5, with 8 bases matching TRBD2. CDR1 is LGHNA and CDR2 is YNFKEQ in the germline V gene. With V trimmed by 4 bases and J by 5 bases, 9 bases remained unmatched. CDR3 length: 15 residues. The CDR3 protein is CASSPYGGAGETQYF. DNA of the CDR3: TGTGCCAGCAGCCCTTACGGGGGGGCGGGGGAGACCCAGTACTTC.

The chain couples TRBV2 to TRBJ2-3, with TRBD1 matching 10 bases. This CDR3 contains 15 residues. V was pared by 2 bases and J by 3 bases, with 2 bases of the junction left unmatched. Germline CDR1 SNHLY, CDR2 FYNNEI. The CDR3 nucleotides are TGTGCCAGCAGTGAACGGGACAGGGGTACAGATACGCAGTATTTT. Protein: CASSERDRGTDTQYF.

This clone was seen more than once but under ten times. The rearrangement joins TRBV10-3 to TRBJ2-7, with TRBD2 matching over 14 bases. This CDR3 comprises 20 residues. V was clipped by 3 bases and J by 4 bases; unmatched bases: 17. Per germline, CDR1 ENHRY and CDR2 SYGVKD. The CDR3 protein is CAISDPEGTSGGNGAYEQYF. In nucleotides, the CDR3 is TGTGCCATCAGTGACCCCGAGGGGACTAGCGGGGGAAATGGAGCTTACGAGCAGTACTTC.

J is TRBJ2-3 and V is TRBV7-8; D unresolved. This CDR3 has 12 residues. Between the trimmed V and J ends, which lost 1 base and 6 bases, there was a span of 5 bases. Germline V gene data show CDR1 as SGHVS and CDR2 as FQNEAQ. The chain's CDR3 is CASSLDRDTQYF. The CDR3 nucleotides read TGTGCCAGCAGCTTAGACCGGGATACGCAGTATTTT.

This clone was detected once. The chain carries TRBV7-2 and TRBJ2-5; no clear D gene. This CDR3 has 12 amino acids. Between the trimmed V and J ends, which lost 4 bases and 5 bases, there was a span of 8 bases. Germline V gene lookup returns CDR1 SGHTA and CDR2 FQGNSA. CDR3 coding DNA: TGTGCCAGCAGCTACGAGCCGGAGACCCAGTACTTC. This gives the protein CASSYEPETQYF.

The chain combines TRBV7-6 with TRBJ2-1, with 13 bases aligning to TRBD2. The CDR3 covers 15 residues. Trimming cost V 5 bases and J 8 bases; bases outside gene matches: 6. The germline V gene has CDR1 SGHVS and CDR2 FNYEAQ. The CDR3 reads CASSLRLAGGDEQFF. For the CDR3, the DNA is TGTGCCAGCAGCCTAAGACTAGCGGGAGGAGATGAGCAGTTCTTC. Complete variable domain (other parts from reference TRBV7-6 and TRBJ2-1): GAGVSQSPRYKVTKRGQDVALRCDPISGHVSLYWYRQALGQGPEFLTYFNYEAQQDKSGLPNDRFSAERPEGSISTLTIQRTEQRDSAMYRCASSLRLAGGDEQFFGPGTRLTVL.

This chain links TRBV6-1 with TRBJ2-7; D gene uncertain. The CDR3 sequence is 8 residues long. The germline V gene encodes CDR1 MNHNS and CDR2 SASEGT. CDR3: CATYEQYF. CDR3 bases: TGTGCTACCTACGAGCAGTACTTC.

The chain joins TRBV19 to TRBJ2-1, with 12 positions matching TRBD1. The CDR3 consists of 15 residues. The trim removed 5 bases at V and 9 bases at J, leaving 8 bases unmatched. Germline CDR1 is LNHDA and CDR2 is SQIVND (reference sequence). CDR3 in DNA: TGTGCCAGTAGTTTCCGGGACAGGGGGCCGGGTGAGCAGTTCTTC. It is translated as CASSFRDRGPGEQFF. Full variable domain (missing parts from reference TRBV19 and TRBJ2-1): DGGITQSPKYLFRKEGQNVTLSCEQNLNHDAMYWYRQDPGQGLRLIYYSQIVNDFQKGDIAEGYSVSREKKESFPLTVTSAQKNPTAFYLCASSFRDRGPGEQFFGPGTRLTVL.

This clone was observed a few times. The J gene is TRBJ2-7, the V gene TRBV4-2; D perhaps matches TRBD2 (5 bases). V dropped 1 base and J dropped 2 bases, with 12 bases sitting between them. This CDR3 spans 15 amino acids. The V gene's germline CDR1 is LGHNA and CDR2 YNFKEQ. The CDR3, as DNA: TGTGCCAGCAGCCAAGGGGAGCCTTTTCCCTACGAGCAGTACTTC. The encoded protein is CASSQGEPFPYEQYF.

This chain uses TRBV28 with TRBJ1-5; D is perhaps TRBD1 (5 bases). Trimming removed 3 bases from V and 5 bases from J, with 11 bases in between. Per germline, CDR1 MDHEN and CDR2 SYDVKM. CDR3 length equals 14 residues. This CDR3 is CASSFLVGDQPQHF. CDR3 sequence (DNA): TGTGCCAGCAGTTTTCTGGTAGGGGATCAGCCCCAGCATTTT.

V and J are TRBV5-1 and TRBJ1-1; D remains unclear. Per the germline V gene, CDR1 is SGHRS and CDR2 is YFSETQ. CDR3 length: 11 residues. V gave up 6 bases and J gave up 6 bases, with 9 bases separating them. The CDR3 is CASKEGSEAFF. As DNA, the CDR3 is TGCGCCAGCAAGGAGGGCTCTGAAGCTTTCTTT. The variable domain in full, with the rest retrieved from reference TRBV5-1 and TRBJ1-1, is KAGVTQTPRYLIKTRGQQVTLSCSPISGHRSVSWYQQTPGQGLQFLFEYFSETQRNKGNFPGRFSGRQFSNSRSEMNVSTLELGDSALYLCASKEGSEAFFGQGTRLTVV.

The rearrangement joins TRBV11-2 to TRBJ2-5, with 7 bases aligning to TRBD2. Germline assignment: CDR1 SGHAT and CDR2 FQNNGV. This CDR3 contains 15 residues. The J segment lost 5 bases and the V segment lost 4 bases, leaving 10 bases of the junction unmatched. The CDR3 spells CASSSYGGSGETQYF. The DNA for the CDR3 is TGTGCCAGCAGCTCATACGGCGGGAGCGGGGAGACCCAGTACTTC.

The chain couples TRBV27 to TRBJ2-1; the match to TRBD2 covers 9 bases. V trimming: 0 bases; J trimming: 0 bases; junction bases outside the gene matches: 9. The V gene's germline CDR1 is MNHEY and CDR2 SMNVEV (reference sequence). The CDR3 runs 19 residues. CDR3 sequence: CASSLSGREGPPSYNEQFF. CDR3 coding DNA: TGTGCCAGCAGTTTATCAGGGCGGGAGGGCCCTCCCTCCTACAATGAGCAGTTCTTC.

The J gene is TRBJ2-1, the V gene TRBV7-2; 14 bases are a match to TRBD2. The CDR3 is 15 amino acids. The ends lost 1 base at V and 9 bases at J; junction bases unmatched: 2. The germline V gene encodes CDR1 SGHTA and CDR2 FQGNSA. The CDR3 DNA follows: TGTGCCAGCAGCTTAGGGGGGACTAGCGGGGGTGAGCAGTTCTTC. This codes for CASSLGGTSGGEQFF.

The chain recombines TRBV14 with TRBJ2-1, with D unclear. In germline, CDR1 is SGHDN, CDR2 FVKESK. There are 13 residues in the CDR3. V lost 8 bases, J lost 4 bases, and 12 bases lay in between. The CDR3 loop is CASQVGLYNEQFF. Written as DNA, the CDR3 is TGTGCCAGCCAGGTGGGCCTATACAATGAGCAGTTCTTC.